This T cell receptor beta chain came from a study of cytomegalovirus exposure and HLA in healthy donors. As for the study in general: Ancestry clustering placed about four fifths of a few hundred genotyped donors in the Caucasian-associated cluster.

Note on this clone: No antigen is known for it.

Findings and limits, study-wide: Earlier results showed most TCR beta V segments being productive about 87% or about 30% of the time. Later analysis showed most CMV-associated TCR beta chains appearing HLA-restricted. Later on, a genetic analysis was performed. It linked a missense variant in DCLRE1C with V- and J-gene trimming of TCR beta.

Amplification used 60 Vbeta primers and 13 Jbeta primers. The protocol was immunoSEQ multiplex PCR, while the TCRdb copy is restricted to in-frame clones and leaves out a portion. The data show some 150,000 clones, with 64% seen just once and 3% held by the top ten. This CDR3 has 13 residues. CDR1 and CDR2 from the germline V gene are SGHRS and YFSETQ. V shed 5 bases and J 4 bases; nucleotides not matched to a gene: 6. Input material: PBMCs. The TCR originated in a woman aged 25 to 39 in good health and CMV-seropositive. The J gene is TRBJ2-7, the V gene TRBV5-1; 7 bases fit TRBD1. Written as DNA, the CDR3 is TGCGCCAGCAGTAGGGACAGCGAGTACGAGCAGTACTTC. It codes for CASSRDSEYEQYF.